A selection of T cell receptor beta chains follows, all from one sample in a study of cytomegalovirus exposure and HLA in healthy donors. The data were produced by immunoSEQ multiplex PCR, yet TCRdb's version contains in-frame clones alone and is incomplete. The table records tens of thousands of clones, approximately 71% of them present only once. The sample consisted of PBMCs. Receptor source: a man aged 30-40 years in good health and CMV-seronegative. Each CDR3 is given with its conserved first and last residue. A D gene is named only where the DNA matches it firmly. Clone size is given for some rows only: seen once, a few or many times, or a class if the clone is expanded.

D | J | length | size | V | DNA | CDR3
TRBD1 | TRBJ2-7 | 15 | . | TRBV28 | TGTGCCAGCAGCTCTGGACAGGGTGAGGCCTACGAGCAGTACTTC | CASSSGQGEAYEQYF
TRBD1 | TRBJ2-7 | 14 | . | TRBV27 | TGTGCCAGCAGCAAACAGGGGTGTTCCTACGAGCAGTACTTC | CASSKQGCSYEQYF
TRBD1 | TRBJ2-5 | 15 | . | TRBV5-1 | TGCGCCAGCAGCCTGGGACAGGGGGTCGCAGAGACCCAGTACTTC | CASSLGQGVAETQYF
. | TRBJ2-5 | 13 | . | TRBV9 | TGTGCCAGCAGCGTTCACCTTCAGGAGACCCAGTACTTC | CASSVHLQETQYF
. | TRBJ1-1 | 14 | . | TRBV7-2 | TGTGCCAGCAGCTTAGTGAGCGGGATCACTGAAGCTTTCTTT | CASSLVSGITEAFF
. | TRBJ2-6 | 17 | few | TRBV19 | TGTGCCAGTAGGATCGGGACTCCCGGTCTGGGGGCCAACGTCCTGACTTTC | CASRIGTPGLGANVLTF
TRBD2 | TRBJ2-1 | 14 | once | TRBV6-6 | TGTGCCAGCAGTTACCCGACTAGCGGCAATGAGCAGTTCTTC | CASSYPTSGNEQFF
. | TRBJ2-7 | 12 | . | TRBV2 | TGTGCCACCATCCAGGGTATGGGCGAGCAGTACTTC | CATIQGMGEQYF
. | TRBJ1-1 | 13 | once | TRBV7-9 | TGTGCCAGCAGGCCCCGCGGGGAGTCAAAAGCTTTCTTT | CASRPRGESKAFF
TRBD1 | TRBJ1-6 | 15 | . | TRBV7-2 | TGTGCCAGCAGCATTACAGGGGGCCGGGGTTCACCCCTCCACTTT | CASSITGGRGSPLHF